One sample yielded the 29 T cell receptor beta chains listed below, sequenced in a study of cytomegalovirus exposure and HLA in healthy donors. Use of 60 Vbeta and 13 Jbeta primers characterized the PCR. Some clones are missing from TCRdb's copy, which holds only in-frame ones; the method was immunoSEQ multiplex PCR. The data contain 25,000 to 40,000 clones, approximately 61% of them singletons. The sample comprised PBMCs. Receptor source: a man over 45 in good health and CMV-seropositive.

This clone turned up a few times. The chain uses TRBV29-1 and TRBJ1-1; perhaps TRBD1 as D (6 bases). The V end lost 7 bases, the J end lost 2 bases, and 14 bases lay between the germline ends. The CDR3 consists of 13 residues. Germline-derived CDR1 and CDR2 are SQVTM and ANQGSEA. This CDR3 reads CSGMTGTNTEAFF. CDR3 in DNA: TGCAGCGGGATGACAGGAACTAACACTGAAGCTTTCTTT.

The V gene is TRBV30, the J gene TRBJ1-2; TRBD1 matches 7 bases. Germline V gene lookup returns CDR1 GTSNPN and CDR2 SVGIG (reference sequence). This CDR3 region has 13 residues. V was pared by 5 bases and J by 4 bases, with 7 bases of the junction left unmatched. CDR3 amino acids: CAWDNRGTYGYTF. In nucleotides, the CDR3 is TGTGCCTGGGACAACAGGGGAACCTATGGCTACACCTTC.

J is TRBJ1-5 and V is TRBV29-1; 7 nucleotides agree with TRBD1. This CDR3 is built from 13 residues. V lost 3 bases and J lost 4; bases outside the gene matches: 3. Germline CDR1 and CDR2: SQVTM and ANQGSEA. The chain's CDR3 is CSVDSGGNQPQHF. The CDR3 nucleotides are TGCAGCGTTGATTCAGGGGGTAATCAGCCCCAGCATTTT.

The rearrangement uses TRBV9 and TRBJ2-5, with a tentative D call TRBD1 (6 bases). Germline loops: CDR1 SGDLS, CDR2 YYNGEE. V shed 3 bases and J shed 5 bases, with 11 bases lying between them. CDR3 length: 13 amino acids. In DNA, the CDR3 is TGTGCCAGCAGCGACAGGGCCACGGAGACCCAGTACTTC. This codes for CASSDRATETQYF.

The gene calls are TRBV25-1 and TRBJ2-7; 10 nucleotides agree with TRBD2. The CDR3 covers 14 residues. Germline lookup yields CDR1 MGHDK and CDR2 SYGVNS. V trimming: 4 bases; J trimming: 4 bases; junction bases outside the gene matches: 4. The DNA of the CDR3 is TGTGCCAGCAGTGCAGCGGGGGGGCCGTACGAGCAGTACTTC. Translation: CASSAAGGPYEQYF.

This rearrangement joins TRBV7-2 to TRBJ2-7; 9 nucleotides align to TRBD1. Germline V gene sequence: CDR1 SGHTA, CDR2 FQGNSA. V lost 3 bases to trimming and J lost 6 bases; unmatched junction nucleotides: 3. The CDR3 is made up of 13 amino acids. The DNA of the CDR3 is TGTGCCAGCAGCTTTCGGACAGGGGCCGAGCAGTACTTC. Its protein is CASSFRTGAEQYF.

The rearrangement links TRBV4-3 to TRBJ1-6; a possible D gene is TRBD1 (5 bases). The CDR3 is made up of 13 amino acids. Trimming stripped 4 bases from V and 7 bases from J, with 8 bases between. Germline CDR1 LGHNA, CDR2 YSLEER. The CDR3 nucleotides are TGCGCCAGCAGCCCTGACAGAAATTCACCCCTCCACTTT. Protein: CASSPDRNSPLHF.

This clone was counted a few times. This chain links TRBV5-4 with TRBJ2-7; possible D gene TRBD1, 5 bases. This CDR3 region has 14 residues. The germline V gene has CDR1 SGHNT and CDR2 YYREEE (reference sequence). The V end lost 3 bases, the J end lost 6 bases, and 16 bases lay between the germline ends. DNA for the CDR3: TGTGCCAGCAGCTGGTCCCTGCAGCAGGGCGAGCAGTACTTC. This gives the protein CASSWSLQQGEQYF. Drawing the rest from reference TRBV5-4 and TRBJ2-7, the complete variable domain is ETGVTQSPTHLIKTRGQQVTLRCSSQSGHNTVSWYQQALGQGPQFIFQYYREEENGRGNFPPRFSGLQFPNYSSELNVNALELDDSALYLCASSWSLQQGEQYFGPGTRLTVT.

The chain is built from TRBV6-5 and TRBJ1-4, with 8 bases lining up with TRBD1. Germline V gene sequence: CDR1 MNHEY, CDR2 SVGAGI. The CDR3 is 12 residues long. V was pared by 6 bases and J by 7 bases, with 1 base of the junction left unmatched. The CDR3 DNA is TGTGCCAGCAGGACAGGGGTTGAAAAACTGTTTTTT. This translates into CASRTGVEKLFF.

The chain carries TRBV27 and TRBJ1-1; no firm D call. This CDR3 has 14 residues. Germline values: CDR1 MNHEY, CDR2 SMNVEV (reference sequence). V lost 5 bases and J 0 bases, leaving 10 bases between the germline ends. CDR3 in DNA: TGTGCCAGCAGTCGGACTGGGCTGAACACTGAAGCTTTCTTT. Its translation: CASSRTGLNTEAFF.

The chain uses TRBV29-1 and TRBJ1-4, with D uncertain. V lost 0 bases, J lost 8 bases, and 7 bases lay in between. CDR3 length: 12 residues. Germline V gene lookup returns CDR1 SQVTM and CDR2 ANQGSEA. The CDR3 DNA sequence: TGCAGCGTTGAAGATCTTGGCGAAAAACTGTTTTTT. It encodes CSVEDLGEKLFF.

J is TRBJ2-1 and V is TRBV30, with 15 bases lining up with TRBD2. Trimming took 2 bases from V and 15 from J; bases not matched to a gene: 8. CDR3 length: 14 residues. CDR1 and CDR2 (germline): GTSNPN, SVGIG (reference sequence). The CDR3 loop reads CAWSRGLAGGPPFF. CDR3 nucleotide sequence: TGTGCCTGGAGTAGGGGACTAGCGGGGGGCCCGCCGTTCTTC.

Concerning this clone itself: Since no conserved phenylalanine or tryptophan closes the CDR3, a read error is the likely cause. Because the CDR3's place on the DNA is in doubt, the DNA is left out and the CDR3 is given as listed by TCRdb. The CDR3 sequence is CARSLTSGSI. The chain employs TRBV5-3 and TRBJ2-7; the tabulated D call, TRBD2, remains unverified against the DNA. TRBV5-3 is an ORF; its function is uncertain. Both ends counted, the CDR3 spans 10 residues.

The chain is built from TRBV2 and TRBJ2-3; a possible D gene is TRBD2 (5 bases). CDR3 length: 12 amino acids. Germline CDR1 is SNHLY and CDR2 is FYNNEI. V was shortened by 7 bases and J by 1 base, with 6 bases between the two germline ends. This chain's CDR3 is CASKLGTDTQYF. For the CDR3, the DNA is TGTGCCAGCAAACTAGGCACAGATACGCAGTATTTT.

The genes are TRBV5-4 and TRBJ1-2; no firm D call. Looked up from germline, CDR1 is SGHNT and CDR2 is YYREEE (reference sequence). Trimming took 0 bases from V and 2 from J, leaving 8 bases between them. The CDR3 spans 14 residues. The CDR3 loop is CASSLERANYGYTF. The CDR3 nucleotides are TGTGCCAGCAGCTTGGAGCGAGCGAACTATGGCTACACCTTC.

The CDR3 DNA follows: TGCGCCAGCAGCGTACCTGACAGGGCAGCTGAAGCTTTCTTT. It specifies CASSVPDRAAEAFF. The chain joins TRBV5-1 to TRBJ1-1, with 7 bases that match TRBD1. Trimming at V came to 4 bases and at J to 6 bases, leaving 9 bases not matched to a gene. The germline CDR1 and CDR2 sequences are SGHRS and YFSETQ. CDR3 length: 14 amino acids.

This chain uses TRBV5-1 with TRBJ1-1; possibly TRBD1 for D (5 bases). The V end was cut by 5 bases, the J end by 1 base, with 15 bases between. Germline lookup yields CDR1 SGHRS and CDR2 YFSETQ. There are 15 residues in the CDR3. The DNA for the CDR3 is TGCGCCAGCAGGGTCCAGGGCAACCGGAACACTGAAGCTTTCTTT. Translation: CASRVQGNRNTEAFF.

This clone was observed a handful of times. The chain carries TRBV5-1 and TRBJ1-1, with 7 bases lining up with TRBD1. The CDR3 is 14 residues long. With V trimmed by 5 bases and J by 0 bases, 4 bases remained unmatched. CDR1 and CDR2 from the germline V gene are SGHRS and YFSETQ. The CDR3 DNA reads TGCGCCAGCAGTCTGGGACAGATGAACACTGAAGCTTTCTTT. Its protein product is CASSLGQMNTEAFF.

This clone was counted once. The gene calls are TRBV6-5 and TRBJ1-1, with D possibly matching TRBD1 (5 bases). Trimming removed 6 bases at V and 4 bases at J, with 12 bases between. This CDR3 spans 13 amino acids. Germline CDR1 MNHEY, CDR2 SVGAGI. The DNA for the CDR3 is TGTGCCAGCAGCCGCCGGGGGGGCACTGAAGCTTTCTTT. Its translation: CASSRRGGTEAFF.

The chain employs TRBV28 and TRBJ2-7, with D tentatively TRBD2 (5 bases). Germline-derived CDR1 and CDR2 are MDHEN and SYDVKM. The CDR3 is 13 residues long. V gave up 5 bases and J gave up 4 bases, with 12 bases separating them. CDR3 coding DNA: TGTGCCAGCAGTCTTCCTGAGGGTTACGAGCAGTACTTC. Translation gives CASSLPEGYEQYF. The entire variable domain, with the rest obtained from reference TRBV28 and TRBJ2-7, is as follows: DVKVTQSSRYLVKRTGEKVFLECVQDMDHENMFWYRQDPGLGLRLIYFSYDVKMKEKGDIPEGYSVSREKKERFSLILESASTNQTSMYLCASSLPEGYEQYFGPGTRLTVT.

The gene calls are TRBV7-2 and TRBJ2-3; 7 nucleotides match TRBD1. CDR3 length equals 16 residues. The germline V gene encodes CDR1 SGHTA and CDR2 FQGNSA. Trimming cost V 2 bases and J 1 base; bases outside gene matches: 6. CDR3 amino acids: CASSLYSRGRTDTQYF. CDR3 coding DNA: TGTGCCAGCAGCTTATACTCTAGGGGGCGCACAGATACGCAGTATTTT.

The CDR3 region has the DNA TGTGCCAGCAGTGAGGGGACAGGGAGGAGTGGCTACACCTTC. Encoded protein: CASSEGTGRSGYTF. The rearrangement links TRBV6-1 to TRBJ1-2; 9 bases match TRBD1. The germline CDR1 and CDR2 sequences are MNHNS and SASEGT. With V trimmed by 3 bases and J by 7 bases, 6 bases remained unmatched. The length of the CDR3 is 14 residues.

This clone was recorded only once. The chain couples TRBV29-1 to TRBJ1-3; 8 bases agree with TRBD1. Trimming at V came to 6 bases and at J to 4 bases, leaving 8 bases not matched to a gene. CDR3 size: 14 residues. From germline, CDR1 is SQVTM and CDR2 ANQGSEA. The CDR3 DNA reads TGCAGCGTAGACCAGACAGGGGACGGAAACACCATATATTTT. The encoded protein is CSVDQTGDGNTIYF.

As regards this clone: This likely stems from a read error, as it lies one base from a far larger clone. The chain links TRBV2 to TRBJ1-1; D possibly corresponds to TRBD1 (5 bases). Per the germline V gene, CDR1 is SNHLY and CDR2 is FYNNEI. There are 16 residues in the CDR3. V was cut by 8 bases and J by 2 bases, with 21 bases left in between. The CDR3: CASAGHRTKLNTEAFF. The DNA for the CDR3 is TGTGCCAGCGCAGGCCACAGGACCAAACTCAACACTGAAGCTTTCTTT.

The CDR3, as DNA: TGTGCCTGGAGCCGACAGGGGAATCAGCCCCAGCATTTT. It specifies CAWSRQGNQPQHF. The rearrangement uses TRBV30 and TRBJ1-5, with 8 bases matching TRBD1. Germline lookup yields CDR1 GTSNPN and CDR2 SVGIG (reference sequence). This CDR3 has 13 amino acids. V shed 3 bases, J shed 4 bases, and the junction held 2 bases outside the gene matches.

This CDR3 is CASSLTGKVTEAFF. CDR3 DNA: TGTGCCAGCAGTTTAACGGGGAAAGTGACTGAAGCTTTCTTT. The rearrangement uses TRBV28 and TRBJ1-1, with unresolved D. From germline, CDR1 is MDHEN and CDR2 SYDVKM. The CDR3 is made up of 14 amino acids. V was cut by 2 bases and J by 5 bases, with 12 bases left in between.

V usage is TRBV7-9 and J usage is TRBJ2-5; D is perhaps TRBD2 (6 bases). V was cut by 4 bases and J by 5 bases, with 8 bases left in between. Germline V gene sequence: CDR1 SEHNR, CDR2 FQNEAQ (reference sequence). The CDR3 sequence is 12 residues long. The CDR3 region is CASSSGGETQYF. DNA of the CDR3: TGTGCCAGCAGCTCTGGGGGGGAGACCCAGTACTTC.

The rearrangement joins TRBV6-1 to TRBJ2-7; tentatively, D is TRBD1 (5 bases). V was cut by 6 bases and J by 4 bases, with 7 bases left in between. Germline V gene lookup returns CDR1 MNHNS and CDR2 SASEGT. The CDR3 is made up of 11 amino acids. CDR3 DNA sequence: TGTGCCAGCAGGAAGGGGTACGAGCAGTACTTC. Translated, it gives CASRKGYEQYF.

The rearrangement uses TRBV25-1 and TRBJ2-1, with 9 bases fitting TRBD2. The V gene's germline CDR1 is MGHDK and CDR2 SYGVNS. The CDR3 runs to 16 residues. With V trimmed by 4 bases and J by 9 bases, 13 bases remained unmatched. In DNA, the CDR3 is TGTGCCAGCAGTGCCAACAAAGCTAGCGGGGCCCTTGAGCAGTTCTTC. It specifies CASSANKASGALEQFF.